The 24 T cell receptor beta chains below all came from one sample that was sequenced in a study of T cell responses to AZD1222 COVID-19 vaccine. Clones were sequenced by immunoSEQ multiplex PCR, and TCRdb holds only the in-frame ones, with some missing. Among 120,000 to 150,000 clones listed, roughly 89% were seen once. The sample here was peripheral blood, taken 28 days after the second AZD1222 dose. These receptors all stem from an adult who received the AZD1222 COVID-19 vaccine.

This chain uses TRBV4-1 with TRBJ1-4; D not resolved. There are 14 residues in the CDR3. Per the germline V gene, CDR1 is MGHRA and CDR2 is YSYEKL. Trimming left V 3 bases short and J 7 bases short, with 12 bases between. The CDR3 reads CASSQIGITEKLFF. The DNA of the CDR3 is TGCGCCAGCAGCCAGATAGGGATCACTGAAAAACTGTTTTTT.

J is TRBJ2-1 and V is TRBV10-1; the D is unclear. Germline CDR1 is WNHNN and CDR2 is SYGVQD (reference sequence). The V end lost 1 base, the J end lost 4 bases, and 11 bases lay between the germline ends. The CDR3 is 15 amino acids. CDR3 DNA: TGCGCCAGCAGTGAGTATCGGCAGGTGTACAATGAGCAGTTCTTC. It yields the protein CASSEYRQVYNEQFF.

This clone was recorded once. The chain recombines TRBV6-6 with TRBJ2-3, with TRBD2 matching 8 bases. Germline-derived CDR1 and CDR2 are MNHNY and SVGAGI (reference sequence). The CDR3 spans 16 residues. Trimming took 6 bases from V and 1 from J; bases not matched to a gene: 9. The CDR3 bases are TGTGCCAGCAGCCGGACTAGCCCCCGAGGCACAGATACGCAGTATTTT. Protein product: CASSRTSPRGTDTQYF.

The genes are TRBV24-1 and TRBJ2-7; 8 bases map to TRBD1. The germline gives CDR1 KGHDR, CDR2 SFDVKD. CDR3 length: 13 amino acids. V trimming: 3 bases; J trimming: 3 bases; junction bases outside the gene matches: 0. The CDR3 DNA reads as TGTGCCACCAGTGATACAGGGGGCTACGAGCAGTACTTC. This codes for CATSDTGGYEQYF.

J is TRBJ2-1 and V is TRBV2, with a tentative D call TRBD1 (6 bases). Trimming shortened V by 10 bases and J by 4 bases, and 14 bases separated the two germline ends. The CDR3 is made up of 13 amino acids. Looked up from germline, CDR1 is SNHLY and CDR2 is FYNNEI. In DNA form, the CDR3 reads TGTGCCACCAACTTGGACAGTTACAATGAGCAGTTCTTC. It translates to CATNLDSYNEQFF.

The V call is TRBV28, the J call TRBJ1-2; no reliable D call. CDR1 and CDR2 (germline): MDHEN, SYDVKM. Trimming stripped 3 bases from V and 3 bases from J, with 8 bases between. The length of the CDR3 is 13 residues. The CDR3 is CASSLVGHYGYTF. CDR3 nucleotide sequence: TGTGCCAGCAGTTTGGTTGGGCACTATGGCTACACCTTC.

The chain uses TRBV27 and TRBJ2-2; the match to TRBD1 covers 7 bases. The CDR3 length is 15 residues. CDR1 and CDR2 from the germline V gene are MNHEY and SMNVEV (reference sequence). The V and J ends lost 3 bases and 5 bases, in that order; junction bases with no gene match: 6. The CDR3 region has the DNA TGTGCCAGCAGTTTCACAGGGGTTGGAACCGGGGAGCTGTTTTTT. Amino acids: CASSFTGVGTGELFF.

The chain links TRBV7-2 to TRBJ2-7; D is possibly TRBD2 (5 bases). Germline assignment: CDR1 SGHTA and CDR2 FQGNSA. The ends were cut back, 2 bases at V and 3 bases at J, with 8 bases in the middle. The CDR3 length is 13 residues. Here the CDR3 reads CASSLWENYEQYF. The CDR3, as DNA: TGTGCCAGCAGCTTATGGGAGAACTACGAGCAGTACTTC.

The genes are TRBV7-9 and TRBJ2-1; 7 bases match TRBD2. The V and J ends lost 3 bases and 7 bases, in that order; junction bases with no gene match: 12. This CDR3 has 16 amino acids. Germline-derived CDR1 and CDR2 are SEHNR and FQNEAQ (reference sequence). The CDR3 reads CASSFPGLAVRNEQFF. The DNA for the CDR3 is TGTGCCAGCAGCTTCCCAGGGCTAGCGGTTAGAAATGAGCAGTTCTTC. Full variable domain (outside the CDR3, taken from reference TRBV7-9 and TRBJ2-1): DTGVSQNPRHKITKRGQNVTFRCDPISEHNRLYWYRQTLGQGPEFLTYFQNEAQLEKSRLLSDRFSAERPKGSFSTLEIQRTEQGDSAMYLCASSFPGLAVRNEQFFGPGTRLTVL.

The chain recombines TRBV19 with TRBJ2-7, with TRBD1 matching 8 bases. This CDR3 comprises 13 residues. Germline assignment: CDR1 LNHDA and CDR2 SQIVND (reference sequence). After removal of 3 bases from V and 5 bases from J, the junction contained 3 bases not matched to a gene. The CDR3, as DNA: TGTGCCAGTAGTATTTCAGGGGGCCACGAGCAGTACTTC. Its translation: CASSISGGHEQYF.

The CDR3 DNA sequence: TGTGCCTGGAGAGGCAGGGGGCGCGGAAGCACCGGGGAGCTGTTTTTT. Translated: CAWRGRGRGSTGELFF. The V gene is TRBV30, the J gene TRBJ2-2; 8 bases line up with TRBD1. The CDR3 sequence is 16 residues long. Germline V gives CDR1 GTSNPN, CDR2 SVGIG (reference sequence). J gave up 4 bases and V 3 bases, and 10 bases lay outside the gene matches.

J is TRBJ2-2 and V is TRBV19; a weak D match, TRBD2 (6 bases). This CDR3 has 15 residues. V lost 6 bases and J lost 3, with 14 bases in between. Per the germline V gene, CDR1 is LNHDA and CDR2 is SQIVND (reference sequence). Written as DNA, the CDR3 is TGTGCCAGTAGCCACCTTCCGGGAGACACCGGGGAGCTGTTTTTT. This sequence encodes CASSHLPGDTGELFF.

V and J are TRBV5-4 and TRBJ2-5; D gene uncertain. The ends were cut back, 1 base at V and 5 bases at J, with 12 bases in the middle. CDR3 length: 14 residues. Per the germline V gene, CDR1 is SGHNT and CDR2 is YYREEE (reference sequence). CDR3 nucleotides: TGTGCCAGCAGCTTGTTGGACGTAGGGGAGACCCAGTACTTC. This sequence encodes CASSLLDVGETQYF. Variable domain in full (rest from reference TRBV5-4 and TRBJ2-5): ETGVTQSPTHLIKTRGQQVTLRCSSQSGHNTVSWYQQALGQGPQFIFQYYREEENGRGNFPPRFSGLQFPNYSSELNVNALELDDSALYLCASSLLDVGETQYFGPGTRLLVL.

The chain is built from TRBV5-4 and TRBJ1-1, with 7 bases identical to TRBD1. This CDR3 spans 15 amino acids. Germline trimming cut 4 bases from V and 0 bases from J; bases unmatched to any gene: 6. Germline CDR1 and CDR2: SGHNT and YYREEE (reference sequence). The CDR3 coding sequence is TGTGCCAGCAGCGCGAACAGGGGATTGAACACTGAAGCTTTCTTT. Its protein is CASSANRGLNTEAFF.

This chain links TRBV27 with TRBJ1-2; D call uncertain. CDR1 MNHEY and CDR2 SMNVEV come from the germline V gene (reference sequence). V was trimmed by 0 bases and J by 7 bases, leaving 9 bases between them. The CDR3 length is 13 residues. The CDR3 is CASSLSGRSGYTF. CDR3 coding DNA: TGTGCCAGCAGTTTATCAGGGAGAAGTGGCTACACCTTC.

The chain is built from TRBV6-1 and TRBJ1-2; TRBD1 matches at 12 bases. The V gene end was trimmed by 4 bases and the J gene end by 3 bases; junction bases not matched to a gene: 12. The CDR3 totals 18 residues. Germline V gene lookup returns CDR1 MNHNS and CDR2 SASEGT. The CDR3 coding sequence is TGTGCCAGCAGTGGTCCACCGGGACAGGGGGCGCTTTACTATGGCTACACCTTC. Translating gives CASSGPPGQGALYYGYTF.

This clone came up once. The chain couples TRBV29-1 to TRBJ1-1; D not resolved. This CDR3 region has 12 residues. The germline CDR1 and CDR2 sequences are SQVTM and ANQGSEA. V lost 3 bases and J 1 base, leaving 6 bases between the germline ends. The CDR3 DNA is TGCAGCGTTGAGTACCCGAACACTGAAGCTTTCTTT. Protein product: CSVEYPNTEAFF. Full variable domain (remainder filled in from reference TRBV29-1 and TRBJ1-1): SAVISQKPSRDICQRGTSLTIQCQVDSQVTMMFWYRQQPGQSLTLIATANQGSEATYESGFVIDKFPISRPNLTFSTLTVSNMSPEDSSIYLCSVEYPNTEAFFGQGTRLTVV.

The rearrangement links TRBV28 to TRBJ2-7; D possibly corresponds to TRBD2 (5 bases). V lost 2 bases, J lost 2 bases, and 10 bases lay in between. The CDR3 has 14 residues. Germline CDR1 reads MDHEN; CDR2 reads SYDVKM. The CDR3 region is CASSLPREAYEQYF. In DNA form, the CDR3 reads TGTGCCAGCAGTTTACCCCGGGAAGCCTACGAGCAGTACTTC.

The V gene is TRBV19, the J gene TRBJ2-1, with D maybe TRBD1 (5 bases). This CDR3 comprises 13 residues. Looked up from germline, CDR1 is LNHDA and CDR2 is SQIVND (reference sequence). Trimming stripped 2 bases from V and 9 bases from J, with 11 bases between. CDR3 coding DNA: TGTGCCAGTAGTATAAAGCAGGGCAGTGAGCAGTTCTTC. Amino acid sequence: CASSIKQGSEQFF.

This clone came up once. This chain joins TRBV24-1 and TRBJ2-3; 9 nucleotides match TRBD1. V dropped 3 bases and J dropped 3; count of bases not matched to a gene: 3. In germline, CDR1 is KGHDR, CDR2 SFDVKD. The CDR3 runs to 15 residues. CDR3 residues: CATSDPTGGTDTQYF. CDR3 DNA: TGTGCCACCAGTGATCCGACAGGGGGAACAGATACGCAGTATTTT.

This clone was recorded only once. Here the CDR3 reads CASSSPQDRWREEQYF. CDR3 DNA sequence: TGTGCCAGCAGCTCACCACAGGACAGGTGGCGCGAGGAGCAGTACTTC. This rearrangement joins TRBV7-2 to TRBJ2-7, with 7 bases aligning to TRBD1. The V and J ends lost 4 bases and 7 bases, in that order; junction bases with no gene match: 16. CDR3 length: 16 amino acids. The V gene's germline CDR1 is SGHTA and CDR2 FQGNSA.

The V gene is TRBV7-2, the J gene TRBJ2-7; 7 bases line up with TRBD1. The germline gives CDR1 SGHTA, CDR2 FQGNSA. V trimming: 5 bases; J trimming: 3 bases; junction bases outside the gene matches: 10. The CDR3 spans 15 residues. The DNA of the CDR3 is TGTGCCAGCAGCCCCTCCAGGGGGACCAACTACGAGCAGTACTTC. It codes for CASSPSRGTNYEQYF.

The V and J genes are TRBV30 and TRBJ1-3; D unclear. Per the germline V gene, CDR1 is GTSNPN and CDR2 is SVGIG (reference sequence). V was clipped by 1 base and J by 0 bases, with 13 bases between them. The length of the CDR3 is 16 residues. This CDR3 is CAWSGAAVASGNTIYF. DNA of the CDR3: TGTGCCTGGAGTGGGGCCGCAGTTGCCTCTGGAAACACCATATATTTT.

The gene calls are TRBV7-3 and TRBJ2-1; D is uncertain. Looked up from germline, CDR1 is SGHTA and CDR2 is FQGTGA. V was shortened by 2 bases and J by 4 bases, with 6 bases between the two germline ends. This CDR3 comprises 13 residues. This chain's CDR3 is CASSLSEYNEQFF. The CDR3 DNA follows: TGTGCCAGCAGCTTATCGGAGTACAATGAGCAGTTCTTC.